This T cell receptor (beta chain) was sequenced for a study of blood T cells in healthy people across ages. Points from the study as a whole: Both naive CD4+ cell counts and diversity were greater in long-lived donors than in aged donors.

Isolated per sample were at least 6 million PBMCs. Alongside a J-beta primer mix, a sample-barcoded 5' primer served in a second PCR lasting about 7 to 11 cycles. TCRdb processed the 5' RACE reads anew with MiXCR; each CDR3 protein has one entry. The sample has roughly 2 million distinct CDR3 sequences, roughly 49% seen once; the top ten hold around 2.1%. Remarks on this clonotype: What it binds is not known.

The CDR3 loop spans 14 amino acids. Trimming cost V 5 bases and J 7 bases; bases outside gene matches: 8. CDR1 SGDLS and CDR2 YYNGEE come from the germline V gene. The chain joins TRBV9 to TRBJ2-1, with 8 bases matching TRBD2. The clonotype was recovered from a woman aged 40 to 49 in good health. The sequenced sample was blood. Here the CDR3 DNA reads TGTGCCAGCAGACCGGGGGGGCCGATAAATGAGCAGTTCTTC. It encodes CASRPGGPINEQFF.